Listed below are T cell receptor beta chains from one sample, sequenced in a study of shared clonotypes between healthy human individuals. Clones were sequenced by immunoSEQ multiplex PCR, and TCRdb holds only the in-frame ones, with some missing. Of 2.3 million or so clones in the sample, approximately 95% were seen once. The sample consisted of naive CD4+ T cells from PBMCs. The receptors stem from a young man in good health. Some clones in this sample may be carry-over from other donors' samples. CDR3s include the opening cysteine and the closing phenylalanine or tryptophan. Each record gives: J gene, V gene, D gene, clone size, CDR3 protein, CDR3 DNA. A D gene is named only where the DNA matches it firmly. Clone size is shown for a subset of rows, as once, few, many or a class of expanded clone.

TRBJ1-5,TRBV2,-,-,CASSVGQGGQPQHF,TGTGCCAGCAGTGTGGGGCAGGGAGGACAGCCCCAGCATTTT
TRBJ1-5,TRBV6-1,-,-,CASTRDNQPQHF,TGTGCCAGCACCAGGGACAATCAGCCCCAGCATTTT
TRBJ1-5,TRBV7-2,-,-,CASSLGVGRGNQPQHF,TGTGCCAGCAGCTTGGGGGTCGGACGAGGCAATCAGCCCCAGCATTTT
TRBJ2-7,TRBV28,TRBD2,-,CASSYGTNSYEQYF,TGTGCCAGCAGCTATGGGACTAACTCCTACGAGCAGTACTTC
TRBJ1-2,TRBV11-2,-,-,CASSFRLGSGYGYTF,TGTGCCAGCAGCTTCCGACTTGGGTCCGGCTATGGCTACACCTTC
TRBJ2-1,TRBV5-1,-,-,CASSPVSSYNEQFF,TGCGCCAGCAGCCCCGTAAGCTCCTACAATGAGCAGTTCTTC
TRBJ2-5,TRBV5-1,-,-,CASSLAGSAEETQYF,TGCGCCAGCAGCTTGGCCGGCTCCGCAGAAGAGACCCAGTACTTC
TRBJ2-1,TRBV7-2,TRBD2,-,CASSSPGLAGESYNEQFF,TGTGCCAGCAGCTCACCGGGACTAGCGGGAGAGTCTTACAATGAGCAGTTCTTC
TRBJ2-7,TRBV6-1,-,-,CASSEALAGGEQYF,TGTGCCAGCAGTGAAGCCCTCGCGGGCGGCGAGCAGTACTTC
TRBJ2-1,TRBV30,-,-,CAWRSSYNEQFF,TGTGCCTGGAGGTCTTCCTACAATGAGCAGTTCTTC
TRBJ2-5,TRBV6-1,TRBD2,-,CASSGLLGTSGRGLETQYF,TGTGCCAGCAGTGGATTATTAGGGACTAGCGGGAGAGGTCTGGAGACCCAGTACTTC
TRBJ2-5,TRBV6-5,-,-,CASSHRGRDLETQYF,TGTGCCAGCAGCCACCGTGGTAGGGATCTAGAGACCCAGTACTTC
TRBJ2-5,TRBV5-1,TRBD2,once,CASSPRVAGASKTQYF,TGCGCCAGCAGCCCTCGGGTAGCGGGAGCTAGTAAGACCCAGTACTTC
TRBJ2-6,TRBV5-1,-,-,CASSLNPGANVLTF,TGCGCCAGCAGCTTGAACCCTGGGGCCAACGTCCTGACTTTC
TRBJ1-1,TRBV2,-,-,CASSEAGRGSAEAFF,TGTGCCAGCAGTGAAGCGGGCCGGGGGAGCGCTGAAGCTTTCTTT
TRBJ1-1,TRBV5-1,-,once,CASSFYQGLNTEAFF,TGCGCCAGCAGCTTTTACCAGGGTCTGAACACTGAAGCTTTCTTT
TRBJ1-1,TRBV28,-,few,CASSLMGNTEAFF,TGTGCCAGCAGTTTAATGGGGAACACTGAAGCTTTCTTT
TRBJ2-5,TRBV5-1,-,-,CASSLSGVEETQYF,TGCGCCAGCAGCTTGTCCGGGGTTGAAGAGACCCAGTACTTC
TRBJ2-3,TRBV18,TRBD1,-,CASSPLGQGTDTQYF,TGTGCCAGCTCACCTTTGGGACAGGGGACAGATACGCAGTATTTT
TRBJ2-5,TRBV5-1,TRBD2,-,CASSPLYVGEGETQYF,TGCGCCAGCAGCCCCCTTTACGTTGGGGAGGGGGAGACCCAGTACTTC
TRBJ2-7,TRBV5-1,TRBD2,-,CASSLTSGRAEGEQYF,TGCGCCAGCAGCTTGACTAGCGGGAGGGCCGAGGGCGAGCAGTACTTC
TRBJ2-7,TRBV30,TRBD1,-,CAWSVRDRGLSEQYF,TGTGCCTGGAGTGTAAGGGACAGGGGGTTAAGCGAGCAGTACTTC
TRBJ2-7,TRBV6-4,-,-,CASSEVWPSYEQYF,TGTGCCAGCAGTGAGGTCTGGCCCTCCTACGAGCAGTACTTC
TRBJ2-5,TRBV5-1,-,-,CASSLEGSGEETQYF,TGCGCCAGCAGCTTAGAAGGGTCCGGGGAAGAGACCCAGTACTTC
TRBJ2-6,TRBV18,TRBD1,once,CASSPYSTGPGANVLTF,TGTGCCAGCTCACCCTACTCGACAGGGCCTGGGGCCAACGTCCTGACTTTC
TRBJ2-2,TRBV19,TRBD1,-,CASSIIQGAFTGELFF,TGTGCCAGTAGTATAATCCAGGGGGCGTTTACCGGGGAGCTGTTTTTT
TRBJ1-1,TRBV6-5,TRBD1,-,CASSQTGNMNTEAFF,TGTGCCAGCAGTCAGACAGGGAATATGAACACTGAAGCTTTCTTT
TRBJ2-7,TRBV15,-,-,CATSRGDLPDSGAYEQYF,TGTGCCACCAGCAGAGGGGACCTTCCCGACTCCGGGGCCTACGAGCAGTACTTC
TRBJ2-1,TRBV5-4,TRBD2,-,CASSLTLLASSYNEQFF,TGTGCCAGCAGCTTGACCCTACTAGCGAGCTCCTACAATGAGCAGTTCTTC
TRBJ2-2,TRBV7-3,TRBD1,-,CASSLTGQSTGELFF,TGTGCCAGCAGCTTAACGGGACAGAGCACCGGGGAGCTGTTTTTT
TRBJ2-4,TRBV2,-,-,CASRATTGNVDIQYF,TGTGCCAGCAGAGCTACTACAGGGAATGTTGACATTCAGTACTTC
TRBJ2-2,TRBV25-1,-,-,CASSVDATNTGELFF,TGTGCCAGCAGTGTGGACGCTACGAACACCGGGGAGCTGTTTTTT
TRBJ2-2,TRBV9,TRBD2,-,CASSRFSGSSGELFF,TGTGCCAGCAGCCGGTTCAGCGGGAGTTCCGGGGAGCTGTTTTTT